These 28 T cell receptor beta chains were all obtained from the same sample, sequenced in a study of blood T cells in healthy people across ages. Using a J-beta primer mix together with a sample-barcoded 5' primer, a second PCR was run for roughly 6 to 12 cycles. TCRdb recomputed calls from the 5' RACE reads with MiXCR, one row per CDR3 protein. Among around 1,700,000 distinct CDR3 sequences listed, about 28% were seen once. Sequencing used blood. Receptor source: a woman aged 25 to 39 in good health.

The CDR3: CASSSAFDRENSPLHF. Written as DNA, the CDR3 is TGCGCCAGCAGCTCAGCCTTCGACAGGGAAAATTCACCCCTCCACTTT. J is TRBJ1-6 and V is TRBV5-1, with TRBD1 matching over 7 bases. Germline V CDR1 and CDR2: SGHRS, YFSETQ. The CDR3 sequence is 16 residues long. V lost 3 bases and J lost 7; bases outside the gene matches: 10. The full variable domain, its missing parts supplied by reference TRBV5-1 and TRBJ1-6, is KAGVTQTPRYLIKTRGQQVTLSCSPISGHRSVSWYQQTPGQGLQFLFEYFSETQRNKGNFPGRFSGRQFSNSRSEMNVSTLELGDSALYLCASSSAFDRENSPLHFGNGTRLTVT.

The chain couples TRBV14 to TRBJ1-1; D remains unclear. The CDR3 is made up of 12 amino acids. Between the trimmed V and J ends, which lost 10 bases and 4 bases, there was a span of 13 bases. Germline-derived CDR1 and CDR2 are SGHDN and FVKESK. CDR3 DNA sequence: TGTGCCACCGGCGGGGTCTCCACTGAAGCTTTCTTT. It codes for CATGGVSTEAFF. The full variable domain, in which reference TRBV14 and TRBJ1-1 provide the parts outside the CDR3, is EAGVTQFPSHSVIEKGQTVTLRCDPISGHDNLYWYRRVMGKEIKFLLHFVKESKQDESGMPNNRFLAERTGGTYSTLKVQPAELEDSGVYFCATGGVSTEAFFGQGTRLTVV.

The CDR3 is CASRDQQGFTDTDTQYF. The CDR3 DNA sequence: TGCGCCAGCAGGGACCAACAGGGGTTTACGGACACAGATACGCAGTATTTT. The chain is built from TRBV10-2 and TRBJ2-3; the match to TRBD1 covers 7 bases. Looked up from germline, CDR1 is WSHSY and CDR2 is SAAADI. After removal of 6 bases from V and 2 bases from J, the junction contained 14 bases not matched to a gene. The CDR3 totals 17 residues.

V is TRBV24-1 and J is TRBJ1-1, with 10 bases matching TRBD1. The CDR3 contains 17 residues. V was pared by 10 bases and J by 8 bases, with 21 bases of the junction left unmatched. Germline V gene data show CDR1 as KGHDR and CDR2 as SFDVKD. For the CDR3, the DNA is TGTGCCACTGCAAAATCCGGGACAGGGGAAGGGAGAGCGGAAGCTTTCTTT. Residues: CATAKSGTGEGRAEAFF.

The chain recombines TRBV5-5 with TRBJ2-2, with D maybe TRBD1 (6 bases). V lost 2 bases to trimming and J lost 3 bases, with 14 bases between them. CDR3 length: 16 amino acids. Germline CDR1 is SGHKS and CDR2 is YYEKEE (reference sequence). The CDR3 loop is CASSFKQGRDTGELFF. CDR3 nucleotides: TGTGCCAGCAGCTTCAAACAGGGAAGGGACACCGGGGAGCTGTTTTTT.

This chain joins TRBV7-2 and TRBJ2-3; D is possibly TRBD1 or TRBD2 (5 bases each). V was pared by 4 bases and J by 0 bases, with 17 bases between. Germline values: CDR1 SGHTA, CDR2 FQGNSA. The CDR3 runs to 17 residues. The CDR3 sequence is CASSSGEGNPSTDTQYF. As DNA, the CDR3 is TGTGCCAGCAGCTCCGGTGAGGGGAATCCTAGCACAGATACGCAGTATTTT.

This clonotype was seen many times. The J gene is TRBJ2-3, the V gene TRBV3-1, with no clear D. V lost 3 bases to trimming and J lost 6 bases, with 10 bases between them. The CDR3 extends over 13 amino acids. Germline CDR1 and CDR2: LGHDT and YNNKEL (reference sequence). As DNA, the CDR3 is TGTGCCAGCAGCCACCTATTTGCTGATACGCAGTATTTT. It translates to CASSHLFADTQYF.

This clonotype was seen more than once but under ten times. The V call is TRBV11-2, the J call TRBJ2-7, with D perhaps assigned TRBD1 or TRBD2 (6 bases each). This CDR3 is built from 15 residues. Germline CDR1 is SGHAT and CDR2 is FQNNGV. Trimming left V 5 bases short and J 2 bases short, with 16 bases between. The CDR3 nucleotides read TGTGCCAGCAGCCGTCTAGGGGGGCCCACCTACGAGCAGTACTTC. Amino acids: CASSRLGGPTYEQYF.

This clonotype was seen a handful of times. The V gene is TRBV7-2, the J gene TRBJ1-2, with D hard to call. This CDR3 is built from 14 residues. The V end lost 5 bases, the J end lost 8 bases, and 18 bases lay between the germline ends. In germline, CDR1 is SGHTA, CDR2 FQGNSA. For the CDR3, the DNA is TGTGCCAGCAGCCTACAACCGGACGGATTCGGCTACACCTTC. Encoded protein: CASSLQPDGFGYTF.

The chain recombines TRBV27 with TRBJ2-6; 10 bases line up with TRBD1. The CDR3 consists of 16 residues. CDR1 and CDR2 from the germline V gene are MNHEY and SMNVEV (reference sequence). V was clipped by 7 bases and J by 2 bases; unmatched bases: 5. In nucleotides, the CDR3 is TGTGCCAGCACCGCCGGACAGGGGGCTGGGGCCAACGTCCTGACTTTC. As protein: CASTAGQGAGANVLTF.

Note on this clonotype: One junction end disagrees with the germline gene, perhaps due to a read error. V is TRBV3-1 and J is TRBJ2-5; D not resolved. The CDR3 consists of 13 residues. The germline V gene has CDR1 LGHDT and CDR2 YNNKEL (reference sequence). The DNA of the CDR3 is TGTGCCGGCAGCCAAGCTATAGGAGAGACCCAGTACTTC. Amino acids: CAGSQAIGETQYF.

DNA of the CDR3: TGTGCCAGCAGCTCCTCCACCATCTCTGGAAACACCATATATTTT. Translating gives CASSSSTISGNTIYF. The chain links TRBV7-6 to TRBJ1-3; D is uncertain. The CDR3 has 15 amino acids. Between the trimmed V and J ends, which lost 4 bases and 0 bases, there was a span of 10 bases. Germline CDR1 and CDR2: SGHVS and FNYEAQ.

The chain recombines TRBV28 with TRBJ2-7; TRBD1 is a possible D gene (5 bases). Per germline, CDR1 MDHEN and CDR2 SYDVKM. Trimming left V 2 bases short and J 7 bases short, with 12 bases between. The CDR3 has 13 residues. CDR3 DNA sequence: TGTGCCAGCAGTTTACCACAGGATGGGGAGCAGTACTTC. Translated: CASSLPQDGEQYF.

This clonotype was counted at least ten times. The chain links TRBV4-1 to TRBJ2-7; tentative D call: TRBD1 (6 bases). CDR3 size: 15 residues. Germline V CDR1 and CDR2: MGHRA, YSYEKL. The germline V and J ends were trimmed by 0 bases and 6 bases, with 15 bases remaining between them. This chain's CDR3 is CASSQDEQGEGEQYF. CDR3 bases: TGCGCCAGCAGCCAAGACGAACAGGGTGAGGGCGAGCAGTACTTC.

In this sample, this clonotype turned up a few times. The chain couples TRBV30 to TRBJ2-1; D is perhaps TRBD1 or TRBD2 (5 bases each). CDR3 length equals 13 residues. Trimming cost V 5 bases and J 8 bases, with 16 bases left between them. The germline CDR1 and CDR2 sequences are GTSNPN and SVGIG (reference sequence). The CDR3 DNA reads TGTGCCTGGGACTCCGGGGCTGAGGATGAGCAGTTCTTC. It yields the protein CAWDSGAEDEQFF.

This sequence joins TRBV3-1 and TRBJ2-4; 11 positions match TRBD2. CDR3 length equals 16 residues. Looked up from germline, CDR1 is LGHDT and CDR2 is YNNKEL (reference sequence). Unmatched junction bases numbered 5, after V lost 5 bases and J lost 2 bases. This CDR3 reads CASSESSGGSKNIQYF. CDR3 DNA sequence: TGTGCCAGCAGCGAGTCTAGCGGGGGGTCCAAAAACATTCAGTACTTC.

Many counts were recorded for this clonotype. The chain links TRBV5-1 to TRBJ2-7, with TRBD2 matching 9 bases. The germline V gene encodes CDR1 SGHRS and CDR2 YFSETQ. CDR3 size: 15 residues. Trimming took 0 bases from V and 5 from J; bases not matched to a gene: 6. For the CDR3, the DNA is TGCGCCAGCAGCTTGGCCGTAGCGGGAGTCAACGAGCAGTACTTC. Protein sequence: CASSLAVAGVNEQYF. Combining the CDR3 with reference TRBV5-1 and TRBJ2-7 gives the whole variable domain KAGVTQTPRYLIKTRGQQVTLSCSPISGHRSVSWYQQTPGQGLQFLFEYFSETQRNKGNFPGRFSGRQFSNSRSEMNVSTLELGDSALYLCASSLAVAGVNEQYFGPGTRLTVT.

This clonotype was observed many times. The chain couples TRBV29-1 to TRBJ2-5; D is unclear. This CDR3 is 15 amino acids long. V dropped 2 bases and J dropped 2 bases, with 15 bases sitting between them. Germline V gene sequence: CDR1 SQVTM, CDR2 ANQGSEA. The DNA for the CDR3 is TGCAGCGTTGAAATAGGCACGGGTGGACAAGAGACCCAGTACTTC. Translating gives CSVEIGTGGQETQYF.

This clonotype was seen many times. The J gene is TRBJ2-7, the V gene TRBV7-9; D perhaps matches TRBD2 (7 bases). The CDR3 runs 16 residues. Germline CDR1 reads SEHNR; CDR2 reads FQNEAQ (reference sequence). V was clipped by 5 bases and J by 5 bases, with 22 bases between them. This CDR3 reads CASSPLRGGDSHEQYF. In DNA, the CDR3 is TGTGCCAGCAGCCCCTTGAGGGGGGGCGATAGCCACGAGCAGTACTTC.

This clonotype was observed many times. The genes are TRBV29-1 and TRBJ2-3, with 9 bases fitting TRBD1. Trimming at V came to 4 bases and at J to 4 bases, leaving 6 bases not matched to a gene. Germline V gene lookup returns CDR1 SQVTM and CDR2 ANQGSEA. This CDR3 is built from 14 residues. CDR3 sequence: CSVVGTGTPDTQYF. CDR3 DNA: TGCAGCGTTGTTGGGACAGGGACCCCAGATACGCAGTATTTT.

The chain uses TRBV9 and TRBJ2-7; D is undetermined. The V gene's germline CDR1 is SGDLS and CDR2 YYNGEE. This CDR3 region has 15 residues. V was trimmed by 3 bases and J by 1 base, leaving 14 bases between them. CDR3 in amino acids: CASSAEDRPSYEQYF. CDR3 nucleotide sequence: TGTGCCAGCAGCGCCGAGGACCGACCGTCCTACGAGCAGTACTTC.

Here the CDR3 DNA reads TGTGCCGTTCGTCGGACGAACACTGAAGCTTTCTTT. This translates into CAVRRTNTEAFF. The V gene is TRBV10-3, the J gene TRBJ1-1; D unclear. Trimming left V 11 bases short and J 1 base short, with 11 bases between. The CDR3 contains 12 residues. CDR1 and CDR2 from the germline V gene are ENHRY and SYGVKD.

This clonotype has just one count. This clone may be a read error of a much larger clone one base away. The conserved closing phenylalanine or tryptophan is absent in this CDR3, likely reflecting a read error. This chain uses TRBV15 with TRBJ1-1, with 10 positions matching TRBD1. The CDR3 length is 17 residues. V lost 3 bases, J lost 10 bases, and 17 bases stayed unmatched. Germline V gene sequence: CDR1 LNHNV, CDR2 YYDKDF (reference sequence). In DNA form, the CDR3 reads TGTGCCACCAGCAGGAAGCGGGACAGGGGACAGGAAGGGGTAGCTTTCTGT. Protein product: CATSRKRDRGQEGVAFC.

Concerning this clonotype itself: This may stem from a read error, because a much larger clone lies one nucleotide away. This rearrangement joins TRBV20-1 to TRBJ1-2; the D gene is possibly TRBD1 (5 bases). This CDR3 is 15 amino acids long. The V gene's germline CDR1 is DFQATT and CDR2 SNEGSKA (reference sequence). CDR3: CSATVRAGTNYGCTF. The CDR3 DNA reads as TGCAGTGCTACCGTTAGGGCCGGGACTAACTATGGCTGCACCTTC.

This chain connects TRBV20-1 to TRBJ2-1, with D possibly matching TRBD2 (6 bases). CDR1 and CDR2 (germline): DFQATT, SNEGSKA (reference sequence). V lost 5 bases and J 10 bases, leaving 21 bases between the germline ends. CDR3 size: 14 residues. CDR3 DNA sequence: TGCAGTGCTCCGGACTACCAGAGGTCCTACGAGCAGTTCTTC. It encodes CSAPDYQRSYEQFF.

The rearrangement joins TRBV14 to TRBJ2-7; TRBD1 or TRBD2 may be the D gene (6 bases each). CDR1 is SGHDN, CDR2 FVKESK, per germline. There are 15 residues in the CDR3. V was shortened by 3 bases and J by 2 bases, with 14 bases between the two germline ends. The CDR3 loop is CASSHYSGGPYEQYF. In nucleotides, the CDR3 is TGTGCCAGCAGCCATTACTCCGGGGGCCCCTACGAGCAGTACTTC.

This clonotype was recorded many times. The CDR3 sequence: CSVELAREVGRETQYF. The DNA of the CDR3 is TGCAGCGTTGAACTAGCCAGGGAAGTAGGGCGAGAGACCCAGTACTTC. V gene TRBV29-1 combines with J gene TRBJ2-5, with D perhaps being TRBD1 or TRBD2 (5 bases each). Trimming removed 2 bases from V and 4 bases from J, with 20 bases in between. This CDR3 is built from 16 residues. From germline, CDR1 is SQVTM and CDR2 ANQGSEA.

This clonotype appeared once. This sequence may be a read error, since a much larger clone differs from it by one base. J is TRBJ2-7 and V is TRBV12-3 or TRBV12-4, with TRBD1 as a possible D gene (6 bases). Trimming removed 11 bases at V and 6 bases at J, with 17 bases between. This CDR3 contains 12 residues. The CDR3 region has the DNA TGTGCCGGCGAAGCCTCAGGGGTCGAGCAGTACTTC. Translated: CAGEASGVEQYF.